This entry is about one TCR beta chain. Its specificity is not known. With random hexamers, reverse transcription was performed on about 0.5 to 1 ug of RNA. TCRdb ran MiXCR on the immunoSEQ multiplex PCR reads and lists one entry per CDR3 protein. Found here are 95,000 to 150,000 distinct CDR3 sequences, 85% to 95% of them singletons; the top ten hold about 0.28%. The trim removed 4 bases at V and 4 bases at J, leaving 9 bases unmatched. Germline values: CDR1 SGHVS, CDR2 FQNEAQ. The CDR3 runs 15 residues. This sample was taken from a study of CD8 T cells in Susac syndrome. Study-wide findings and caveats: The study identified about seventeen and five Susac-specific public clones in total CD8+ and CD8+ TEMRA repertoires.

The chain uses TRBV7-8 and TRBJ2-5; TRBD1 matches at 7 bases. Sequencing was performed on CD8+ T cells from PBMCs. The receptor's source is a human donor with Susac syndrome. The CDR3 DNA sequence: TGTGCCAGCAGCTCGGGACAGTCCTGGGGAGAGACCCAGTACTTC. Amino acid sequence: CASSSGQSWGETQYF.